These 20 T cell receptor beta chains originate from one sample sequenced in a study of T cells after yellow fever vaccination. TCRdb recomputed calls from the 5' RACE reads with MiXCR, one row per CDR3 protein. In the table there are some 150,000 distinct CDR3 sequences, 11% of which are singletons. This specimen consisted of CD8+ T cells sorted from PBMCs, obtained 15 days after the yellow fever booster vaccination. The receptor set was obtained from a man younger than 35 who received the YFV17D yellow fever vaccine.

As DNA, the CDR3 is TGTGCCAGCAGCTTAGCGAGGAGGGAGGGCTACACCTTC. It codes for CASSLARREGYTF. The V gene is TRBV7-2, the J gene TRBJ1-2; D gene uncertain. V shed 0 bases and J shed 8 bases, with 10 bases lying between them. The CDR3 contains 13 residues. Germline CDR1 and CDR2: SGHTA and FQGNSA.

This chain joins TRBV11-2 and TRBJ2-7, with 7 nucleotides matching TRBD1. Germline V lookup: CDR1 SGHAT, CDR2 FQNNGV. The CDR3 is 13 residues long. V was clipped by 7 bases and J by 8 bases; unmatched bases: 11. CDR3 residues: CASKGTVETQQYF. As DNA, the CDR3 is TGTGCCAGCAAGGGGACAGTTGAAACCCAGCAGTACTTC.

This chain links TRBV11-1 with TRBJ2-7; D possibly uses TRBD1 or TRBD2 (6 bases each). The CDR3 is 13 amino acids. Germline CDR1 reads SGHAT; CDR2 reads FQDESV (reference sequence). The V end lost 4 bases, the J end lost 2 bases, and 9 bases lay between the germline ends. The CDR3 DNA sequence: TGTGCCAGCAGCTCGGGGGACACCTACGAGCAGTACTTC. Translation: CASSSGDTYEQYF.

This clonotype was seen a few times. J is TRBJ2-2 and V is TRBV10-2; D call uncertain. The germline V gene has CDR1 WSHSY and CDR2 SAAADI. The V and J ends lost 2 bases and 3 bases respectively, with 4 bases between them. This CDR3 has 13 amino acids. The CDR3, as DNA: TGCGCCAGCAGTGAGATGTACACCGGGGAGCTGTTTTTT. Amino acids: CASSEMYTGELFF.

The chain is built from TRBV7-2 and TRBJ1-4; possible D gene TRBD1, 5 bases. The CDR3 runs to 17 residues. Trimming took 5 bases from V and 0 from J, leaving 16 bases between them. CDR1 and CDR2 from the germline V gene are SGHTA and FQGNSA. CDR3 in amino acids: CASSPRGPTATNEKLFF. In nucleotides, the CDR3 is TGTGCCAGCAGCCCCCGGGGCCCTACTGCAACTAATGAAAAACTGTTTTTT.

This clonotype came up a few times. The J gene is TRBJ2-1, the V gene TRBV6-5; D possibly corresponds to TRBD1 (5 bases). The CDR3 has 12 amino acids. V was trimmed by 4 bases and J by 8 bases, leaving 9 bases between them. The V gene's germline CDR1 is MNHEY and CDR2 SVGAGI. This CDR3 is CASSFQGHEQFF. The CDR3 DNA follows: TGTGCCAGCAGTTTCCAGGGCCATGAGCAGTTCTTC.

This clonotype was seen a handful of times. The rearrangement uses TRBV6-2 or TRBV6-3 and TRBJ1-2; D is possibly TRBD1 (6 bases). The CDR3 loop spans 14 amino acids. V dropped 7 bases and J dropped 6 bases, with 18 bases sitting between them. CDR1 is MNHEY and CDR2 is SVGEGT in the germline V gene. CDR3: CASTTSGGIDGYTF. CDR3 DNA sequence: TGTGCCAGCACCACTTCGGGGGGCATCGATGGCTACACCTTC.

This clonotype was detected ten times or more. The chain combines TRBV6-5 with TRBJ2-7; 7 nucleotides match TRBD2. This CDR3 spans 18 amino acids. With V trimmed by 0 bases and J by 7 bases, 18 bases remained unmatched. Germline lookup yields CDR1 MNHEY and CDR2 SVGAGI. The CDR3, as DNA: TGTGCCAGCAGTTACTCGAGGAGCGGGGCGGCCGCGGATGGGGAGCAGTACTTC. Residues: CASSYSRSGAAADGEQYF.

This clonotype was picked up a small number of times. The chain combines TRBV4-2 with TRBJ2-7; 9 bases line up with TRBD2. Germline loops: CDR1 LGHNA, CDR2 YNFKEQ. Trimming at V came to 0 bases and at J to 3 bases, leaving 6 bases not matched to a gene. CDR3 length: 16 amino acids. For the CDR3, the DNA is TGTGCCAGCAGCCAAGAGGGGAGCGGGGGGAGCTACGAGCAGTACTTC. Amino acids: CASSQEGSGGSYEQYF.

This clonotype was counted only a few times. This chain links TRBV7-9 with TRBJ2-1; D not certain. CDR3 size: 12 residues. V was clipped by 2 bases and J by 10 bases, with 9 bases between them. The V gene's germline CDR1 is SEHNR and CDR2 FQNEAQ (reference sequence). The CDR3 DNA follows: TGTGCCAGCAGCTTAAAAGGCCACGAGCAGTTCTTC. This sequence encodes CASSLKGHEQFF.

V and J are TRBV5-1 and TRBJ1-2; D might be TRBD1 (6 bases). CDR1 SGHRS and CDR2 YFSETQ come from the germline V gene. This CDR3 is 13 amino acids long. Trimming removed 7 bases at V and 3 bases at J, with 13 bases between. CDR3 loop: CASSPEGDYGYTF. Written as DNA, the CDR3 is TGCGCCAGCTCCCCAGAGGGGGACTATGGCTACACCTTC.

This clonotype was recorded many times. CDR3 sequence reads: CASTPGDTQYF. DNA for the CDR3: TGCGCCAGCACACCGGGAGATACGCAGTATTTT. This rearrangement joins TRBV4-1 to TRBJ2-3, with no clear D. Trimming removed 7 bases from V and 5 bases from J, with 7 bases in between. Germline CDR1 and CDR2: MGHRA and YSYEKL. The CDR3 totals 11 residues.

The rearrangement uses TRBV3-1 and TRBJ2-7; D perhaps matches TRBD1 (6 bases). Germline V gives CDR1 LGHDT, CDR2 YNNKEL (reference sequence). Trimming cost V 3 bases and J 3 bases, with 12 bases left between them. This CDR3 comprises 14 residues. CDR3 region: CASSHTGHVYEQYF. The CDR3 region has the DNA TGTGCCAGCAGCCACACGGGACATGTCTACGAGCAGTACTTC.

The CDR3 coding sequence is TGTGCCAGCAGTCACAGGGAAGGCTGTCGGCCCCTCCACTTT. This gives the protein CASSHREGCRPLHF. The genes are TRBV6-4 and TRBJ1-6; maybe TRBD1 (6 bases). CDR1 is MRHNA, CDR2 SNTAGT, per germline. The CDR3 totals 14 residues. Deletions cut 5 bases from V and 13 bases from J, with 18 bases between.

The gene calls are TRBV7-2 and TRBJ1-1, with a possible D match to TRBD1 (6 bases). V was shortened by 3 bases and J by 6 bases, with 17 bases between the two germline ends. The germline gives CDR1 SGHTA, CDR2 FQGNSA. The CDR3 spans 15 residues. CDR3: CASSLLRAGAAEAFF. The CDR3 DNA reads TGTGCCAGCAGCTTGCTTAGGGCAGGGGCCGCTGAAGCTTTCTTT.

This clonotype turned up a few times. The chain recombines TRBV7-9 with TRBJ1-6; D is perhaps TRBD1 (6 bases). CDR1 is SEHNR, CDR2 FQNEAQ, per germline (reference sequence). V was trimmed by 6 bases and J by 7 bases, leaving 10 bases between them. The CDR3 consists of 13 residues. The DNA for the CDR3 is TGTGCCAGCAGGCTAGGGGGGAATTCACCCCTCCACTTT. Translated, it gives CASRLGGNSPLHF.

The chain uses TRBV7-3 and TRBJ1-1; unclear D gene. In germline, CDR1 is SGHTA, CDR2 FQGTGA. Trimming pared 4 bases from V and 2 bases from J, leaving 11 bases between. The CDR3 has 14 residues. The CDR3 DNA reads TGTGCCAGCAGCTCCGAAGCATACAACACTGAAGCTTTCTTT. Protein sequence: CASSSEAYNTEAFF.

This clonotype was detected only a few times. CDR3 in amino acids: CASSPSLGPTDTQYF. For the CDR3, the DNA is TGTGCCAGCAGCCCGAGTCTGGGGCCCACAGATACGCAGTATTTT. The rearrangement links TRBV7-9 to TRBJ2-3; possible D gene TRBD1, 5 bases. Trimming stripped 5 bases from V and 2 bases from J, with 14 bases between. The germline V gene has CDR1 SEHNR and CDR2 FQNEAQ (reference sequence). The CDR3 extends over 15 amino acids. The full variable domain, completed using reference TRBV7-9 and TRBJ2-3, is DTGVSQNPRHKITKRGQNVTFRCDPISEHNRLYWYRQTLGQGPEFLTYFQNEAQLEKSRLLSDRFSAERPKGSFSTLEIQRTEQGDSAMYLCASSPSLGPTDTQYFGPGTRLTVL.

This clonotype was observed a handful of times. J is TRBJ1-1 and V is TRBV9, with D unclear. CDR1 is SGDLS and CDR2 is YYNGEE in the germline V gene. Trimming removed 0 bases at V and 5 bases at J, with 14 bases between. CDR3 length equals 15 residues. The CDR3 sequence: CASSVGRHGQTEAFF. CDR3 in DNA: TGTGCCAGCAGCGTAGGCCGGCACGGGCAGACTGAAGCTTTCTTT.

This clonotype was counted a few times. The CDR3 protein is CASSEAQGPATTEAFF. The CDR3 region has the DNA TGCGCCAGCAGTGAGGCGCAGGGACCGGCGACCACTGAAGCTTTCTTT. The V gene is TRBV10-2, the J gene TRBJ1-1; possibly TRBD1 for D (5 bases). Germline V gene sequence: CDR1 WSHSY, CDR2 SAAADI. V gave up 2 bases and J gave up 4 bases, with 17 bases separating them. The CDR3 has 16 amino acids.